The rows below give T cell receptor beta chains drawn from one sample of a study of tissue T cells after allogeneic stem cell transplantation. Clones were sequenced by immunoSEQ multiplex PCR, and TCRdb holds only the in-frame ones, with some missing. The sample holds fewer than 30,000 clones, around four fifths seen once. Sequences were derived from tissue from the ileum, sampled at autopsy. These receptors were taken from a female donor of 60 years or more with lung cancer. Both conserved end residues are part of each CDR3. The D gene is left open where the match is weak. Clone sizes are given selectively: once, few, many, or a class where the clone is expanded.

V gene	J gene	D gene	clone size	CDR3 protein	CDR3 DNA
TRBV7-3	TRBJ1-2	TRBD1	.	CASSPGQGVGGYTF	TGTGCCAGCAGCCCTGGACAGGGGGTTGGTGGCTACACCTTC
TRBV11-3	TRBJ2-7	.	.	CASSRKRGIYEQYF	TGTGCCAGCAGCCGTAAACGAGGGATCTACGAGCAGTACTTC
TRBV18	TRBJ1-5	TRBD1	.	CASSGTGAGQPQHF	TGTGCCAGCTCGGGAACAGGGGCGGGTCAGCCCCAGCATTTT
TRBV5-6	TRBJ2-1	.	.	CASSLWGARYNEQFF	TGTGCCAGCAGCTTGTGGGGGGCGCGGTACAATGAGCAGTTCTTC
TRBV7-3	TRBJ2-3	.	few	CASSTTQEDTQYF	TGTGCCAGCAGCACGACCCAAGAGGATACGCAGTATTTT
TRBV6-4	TRBJ1-2	.	medium-sized	CATKDGGLGYTF	TGTGCCACCAAGGACGGGGGTCTTGGCTACACCTTC
TRBV4-2	TRBJ1-2	.	.	CASSQDISARYGYTF	TGTGCCAGCAGCCAAGATATATCCGCCCGATATGGCTACACCTTC
TRBV10-3	TRBJ1-6	TRBD1	.	CAISGTGGNSPLHF	TGTGCCATCAGCGGAACAGGGGGAAATTCACCCCTCCACTTT
TRBV5-1	TRBJ2-2	TRBD2	medium-sized	CASSYSGVNTGELFF	TGCGCCAGCAGTTATAGCGGGGTTAACACCGGGGAGCTGTTTTTT
TRBV6-2/TRBV6-3	TRBJ1-3	.	.	CASSQGFSGNTIYF	TGTGCCAGCAGTCAGGGGTTCTCTGGAAACACCATATATTTT
TRBV30	TRBJ2-2	.	.	CAWSVRVLSGELFF	TGTGCCTGGAGTGTCAGAGTTTTATCCGGGGAGCTGTTTTTT
TRBV3-1/TRBV3-2	TRBJ2-5	TRBD2	.	CASSQDSGGSAYF	TGTGCCAGCAGCCAAGATAGTGGCGGGAGCGCCTACTTC
TRBV5-4	TRBJ1-3	.	few	CASSYGVGGLAGNTIYF	TGTGCCAGCAGCTATGGGGTGGGGGGGCTTGCTGGAAACACCATATATTTT
TRBV10-3	TRBJ1-5	.	few	CAISNRVANQPQHF	TGTGCCATCAGTAACAGGGTTGCCAATCAGCCCCAGCATTTT
TRBV7-3	TRBJ2-2	.	.	CASSLYASNTGELFF	TGTGCCAGCAGCTTATACGCCTCGAACACCGGGGAGCTGTTTTTT
TRBV7-2	TRBJ2-1	TRBD2	.	CASSLAPRPGRYNEQFF	TGTGCCAGCAGCTTGGCCCCTCGTCCCGGGAGGTACAATGAGCAGTTCTTC
TRBV2	TRBJ2-2	.	.	CASRNDRGPGELFF	TGTGCCAGCAGGAATGACCGGGGCCCCGGGGAGCTGTTTTTT
TRBV29-1	TRBJ2-5	.	.	CSVLPQETQYF	TGCAGCGTACTACCGCAAGAGACCCAGTACTTC
TRBV4-1	TRBJ2-1	TRBD2	few	CASSQESGRGIGQFF	TGCGCCAGCAGCCAAGAGAGTGGGAGGGGAATAGGGCAGTTCTTC
TRBV6-6	TRBJ1-4	TRBD1	.	CASSRRDRLNLIANEKLFF	TGTGCCAGCAGTCGCCGGGACAGGTTGAATCTGATCGCTAATGAAAAACTGTTTTTT
TRBV7-2	TRBJ1-2	.	.	CASSSQGYGYTF	TGTGCCAGCAGCTCTCAGGGTTATGGCTACACCTTC
TRBV7-8	TRBJ2-1	TRBD1	.	CASSLTGGGHNEQFF	TGTGCCAGCAGCTTGACAGGGGGGGGGCACAATGAGCAGTTCTTC
TRBV4-1	TRBJ2-5	TRBD2	.	CASSQRGQRGLQETQYF	TGCGCCAGCAGCCAAAGAGGACAGCGGGGGCTCCAAGAGACCCAGTACTTC
TRBV5-1	TRBJ2-3	TRBD2	.	CASSLLTSVPDTQYF	TGCGCCAGCAGCTTGTTGACTAGCGTTCCAGATACGCAGTATTTT
TRBV4-1	TRBJ2-3	TRBD1	.	CASRDRGLESTDTQYF	TGCGCCAGCCGGGACAGGGGGCTGGAGAGCACAGATACGCAGTATTTT
TRBV12-3/TRBV12-4	TRBJ1-1	.	.	CASSFGPEAFF	TGTGCCAGCAGTTTCGGGCCTGAAGCTTTCTTT
TRBV2	TRBJ2-7	.	.	CASRRTLSSYEQYF	TGTGCCAGCAGGAGGACCCTGAGCTCCTACGAGCAGTACTTC
TRBV4-3	TRBJ1-3	.	.	CASSPLSSGNTIYF	TGCGCCAGCAGCCCACTGAGCTCTGGAAACACCATATATTTT
TRBV11-3	TRBJ2-7	TRBD2	.	CASSPLSGSKSEQYF	TGTGCCAGCAGCCCCCTTAGCGGGAGTAAAAGCGAGCAGTACTTC
TRBV13	TRBJ2-3	TRBD2	.	CASSLDGMGAGPRVRYF	TGTGCCAGCAGCTTAGATGGTATGGGAGCGGGGCCACGAGTTCGGTATTTT
TRBV10-3	TRBJ2-7	.	once	CAISESEQGMNEQYF	TGTGCCATCAGTGAGTCGGAGCAGGGCATGAACGAGCAGTACTTC
TRBV28	TRBJ1-2	.	.	CASSAINYGYTF	TGTGCCAGCAGTGCAATTAACTATGGCTACACCTTC
TRBV12-5	TRBJ1-4	.	.	CASGLVRTGGSTNEKLFF	TGTGCTAGTGGTTTGGTAAGAACAGGAGGGTCAACTAATGAAAAACTGTTTTTT
TRBV5-6	TRBJ2-7	.	.	CASSLHGGYEQYF	TGTGCCAGCAGCCTCCATGGGGGCTACGAGCAGTACTTC
TRBV5-4	TRBJ2-1	TRBD2	.	CASSLDLAGGNEQFF	TGTGCCAGCAGCTTGGATCTAGCGGGGGGCAATGAGCAGTTCTTC
TRBV5-8	TRBJ1-5	.	.	CASSLVQDYSNQPQHF	TGTGCCAGCAGCTTGGTCCAGGACTATAGCAATCAGCCCCAGCATTTT
TRBV6-5	TRBJ2-1	TRBD1	.	CASSYDRGNEQFF	TGTGCCAGCAGTTACGACAGGGGGAATGAGCAGTTCTTC
TRBV6-5	TRBJ2-5	.	few	CASTGNQETQYF	TGTGCCAGCACCGGGAACCAAGAGACCCAGTACTTC
TRBV5-8	TRBJ2-1	TRBD1	.	CASTRTGVSNEQFF	TGTGCCAGCACACGGACAGGGGTTTCAAATGAGCAGTTCTTC
TRBV19	TRBJ2-1	TRBD1	.	CASSIQRTGPKFF	TGTGCCAGTAGTATACAAAGGACAGGGCCAAAGTTCTTC
TRBV6-5	TRBJ2-3	.	.	CASSYDRTADTQYF	TGTGCCAGCAGTTACGACAGGACCGCAGATACGCAGTATTTT
TRBV3-1/TRBV3-2	TRBJ2-3	TRBD1	.	CASSRGGRISDTQYF	TGTGCCAGCAGCCGAGGGGGCAGAATTTCAGATACGCAGTATTTT